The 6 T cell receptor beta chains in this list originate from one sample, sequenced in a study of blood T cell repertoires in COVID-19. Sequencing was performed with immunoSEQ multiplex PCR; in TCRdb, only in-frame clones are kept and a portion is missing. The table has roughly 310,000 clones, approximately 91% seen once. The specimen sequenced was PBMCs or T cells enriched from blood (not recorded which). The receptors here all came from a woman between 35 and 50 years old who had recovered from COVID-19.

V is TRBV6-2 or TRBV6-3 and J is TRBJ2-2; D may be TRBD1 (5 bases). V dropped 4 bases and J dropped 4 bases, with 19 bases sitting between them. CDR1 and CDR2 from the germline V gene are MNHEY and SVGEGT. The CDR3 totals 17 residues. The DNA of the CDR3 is TGTGCCAGCAGTTCCCCCACAGGTTACCAGGGCACCGGGGAGCTGTTTTTT. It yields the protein CASSSPTGYQGTGELFF.

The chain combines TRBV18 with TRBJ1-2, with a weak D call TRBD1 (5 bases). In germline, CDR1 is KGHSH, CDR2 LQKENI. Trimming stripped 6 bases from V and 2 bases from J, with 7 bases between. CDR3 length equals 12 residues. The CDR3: CASSTENYGYTF. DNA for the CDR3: TGTGCCAGCTCGACAGAGAACTATGGCTACACCTTC.

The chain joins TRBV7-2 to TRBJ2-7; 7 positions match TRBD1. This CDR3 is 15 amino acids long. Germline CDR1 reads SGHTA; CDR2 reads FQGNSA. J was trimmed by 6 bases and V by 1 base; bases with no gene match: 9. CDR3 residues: CASSLERQGMGEQYF. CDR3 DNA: TGTGCCAGCAGCTTAGAAAGACAGGGTATGGGCGAGCAGTACTTC. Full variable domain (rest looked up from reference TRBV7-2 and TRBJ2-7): GAGVSQSPSNKVTEKGKDVELRCDPISGHTALYWYRQSLGQGLEFLIYFQGNSAPDKSGLPSDRFSAERTGGSVSTLTIQRTQQEDSAVYLCASSLERQGMGEQYFGPGTRLTVT.

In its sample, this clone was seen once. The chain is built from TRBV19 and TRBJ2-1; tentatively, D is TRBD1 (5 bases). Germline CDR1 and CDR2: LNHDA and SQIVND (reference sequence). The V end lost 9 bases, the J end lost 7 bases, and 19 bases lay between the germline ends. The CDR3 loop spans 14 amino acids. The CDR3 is CASRARSNTNEQFF. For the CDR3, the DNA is TGTGCCAGCAGGGCGCGCAGTAACACTAATGAGCAGTTCTTC.

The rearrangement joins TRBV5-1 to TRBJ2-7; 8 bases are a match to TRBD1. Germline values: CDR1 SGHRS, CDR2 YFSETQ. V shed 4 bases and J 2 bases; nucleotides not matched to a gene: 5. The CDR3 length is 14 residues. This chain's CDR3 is CASSPGGLPYEQYF. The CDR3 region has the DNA TGCGCCAGCAGCCCAGGGGGCCTTCCCTACGAGCAGTACTTC.

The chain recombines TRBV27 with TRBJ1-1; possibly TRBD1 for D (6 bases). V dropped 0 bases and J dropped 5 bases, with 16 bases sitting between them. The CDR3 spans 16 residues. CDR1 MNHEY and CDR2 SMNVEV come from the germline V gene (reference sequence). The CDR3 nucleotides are TGTGCCAGCAGTTTATCAGAACAGGGCGGGAGTACTGAAGCTTTCTTT. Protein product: CASSLSEQGGSTEAFF.